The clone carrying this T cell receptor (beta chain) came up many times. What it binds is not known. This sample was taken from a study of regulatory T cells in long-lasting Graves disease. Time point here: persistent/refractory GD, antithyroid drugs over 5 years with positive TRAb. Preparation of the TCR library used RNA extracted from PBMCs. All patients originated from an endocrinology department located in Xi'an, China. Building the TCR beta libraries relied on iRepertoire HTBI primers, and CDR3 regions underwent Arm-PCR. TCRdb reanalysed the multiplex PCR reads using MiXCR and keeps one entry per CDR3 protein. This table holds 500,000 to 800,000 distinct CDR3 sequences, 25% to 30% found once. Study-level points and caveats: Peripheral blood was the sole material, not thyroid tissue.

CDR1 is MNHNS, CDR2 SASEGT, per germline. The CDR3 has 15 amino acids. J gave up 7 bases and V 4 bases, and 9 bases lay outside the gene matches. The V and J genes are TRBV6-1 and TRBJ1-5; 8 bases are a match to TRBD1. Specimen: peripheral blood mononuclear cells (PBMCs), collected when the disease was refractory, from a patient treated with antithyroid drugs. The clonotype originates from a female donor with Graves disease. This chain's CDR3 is CASSAPDREWQPQHF. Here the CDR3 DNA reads TGTGCCAGCAGTGCACCGGACAGGGAATGGCAGCCCCAGCATTTT.